The 8 T cell receptor beta chains below come from one sample, sequenced in a study of blood T cells in healthy people across ages (dated by TCRdb to between 2015 and 2017). Library preparation employed 5' RACE. Sequencing took place on an Illumina HiSeq 2500. A second PCR of about 6 to 12 cycles was run with a J-beta primer mix and a sample-barcoded 5' primer. TCRdb cleaned the public reads at Q25 with fastp, built clones with MiXCR and kept in-frame beta chains. Entries are consolidated by CDR3 protein sequence, retaining the most common genes and DNA. The sample data list about 1.8 million distinct CDR3 sequences, and around half of these were observed just once. Jointly, the top ten make up around 2.1% of the sample. Sequencing was carried out using blood. These receptors originate from a woman between 40 and 50 years old in good health.

The V call is TRBV20-1, the J call TRBJ2-1; 9 positions agree with TRBD2. This CDR3 is 14 amino acids long. Trimming at V came to 6 bases and at J to 6 bases, leaving 9 bases not matched to a gene. Looked up from germline, CDR1 is DFQATT and CDR2 is SNEGSKA (reference sequence). CDR3 loop: CSAAGTSNSNEQFF. The DNA of the CDR3 is TGCAGTGCCGCCGGGACTAGCAATTCCAATGAGCAGTTCTTC.

This clonotype was picked up a small number of times. The chain employs TRBV7-2 and TRBJ2-3; the D gene could be TRBD1 or TRBD2 (6 bases each). The CDR3 is 17 amino acids. The germline V gene encodes CDR1 SGHTA and CDR2 FQGNSA. V was cut by 5 bases and J by 0 bases, with 18 bases left in between. The CDR3 nucleotides are TGTGCCAGCAGCGCAAGGGGGGTGGGGCTTAGCACAGATACGCAGTATTTT. This gives the protein CASSARGVGLSTDTQYF.

The V and J genes are TRBV12-3 or TRBV12-4 and TRBJ1-6, with D maybe TRBD1 (6 bases). V shed 6 bases and J shed 10 bases, with 13 bases lying between them. This CDR3 has 13 residues. Written as DNA, the CDR3 is TGTGCCAGCAGCTCAACAGGGCAGTCACCCCTCCACTTT. Its translation: CASSSTGQSPLHF.

J is TRBJ2-5 and V is TRBV6-5; 9 bases map to TRBD1. Germline V gene lookup returns CDR1 MNHEY and CDR2 SVGAGI. This CDR3 is built from 15 residues. After removal of 2 bases from V and 11 bases from J, the junction contained 12 bases not matched to a gene. CDR3 in amino acids: CASSYRGQGGYEQYF. The CDR3 bases are TGTGCCAGCAGTTACAGGGGACAGGGTGGCTATGAGCAGTACTTC.

CDR3 sequence reads: CASSPFAGLETQYF. In DNA form, the CDR3 reads TGTGCCAGCAGCCCCTTCGCTGGACTGGAGACCCAGTACTTC. This chain uses TRBV6-6 with TRBJ2-5, with D maybe TRBD2 (5 bases). The germline CDR1 and CDR2 sequences are MNHNY and SVGAGI (reference sequence). V shed 6 bases and J shed 5 bases, with 16 bases lying between them. The CDR3 loop spans 14 amino acids.

The rearrangement links TRBV11-3 to TRBJ2-5, with D perhaps being TRBD1 or TRBD2 (7 bases each). This CDR3 region has 15 residues. V was clipped by 5 bases and J by 5 bases, with 18 bases between them. The germline gives CDR1 SGHNT, CDR2 YENEEA. CDR3 in amino acids: CASSQGGIQGETQYF. CDR3 coding DNA: TGTGCCAGCAGCCAGGGGGGGATCCAGGGGGAGACCCAGTACTTC.

This chain connects TRBV20-1 to TRBJ2-3; D is uncertain. The CDR3 length is 11 residues. Germline CDR1 reads DFQATT; CDR2 reads SNEGSKA (reference sequence). The V and J ends lost 5 bases and 0 bases respectively, with 3 bases between them. CDR3 DNA sequence: TGCAGTGCTTTTAGCACAGATACGCAGTATTTT. This encodes CSAFSTDTQYF.

This chain connects TRBV15 to TRBJ2-5, with D unresolved. TRBJ2-7 matches the DNA end more closely, so the J call is doubtful. Germline CDR1 is LNHNV and CDR2 is YYDKDF (reference sequence). This CDR3 region has 14 residues. This CDR3 reads CATSRRAGPYEQYF. CDR3 nucleotide sequence: TGTGCCACCAGCAGACGGGCAGGTCCCTACGAGCAGTACTTC.